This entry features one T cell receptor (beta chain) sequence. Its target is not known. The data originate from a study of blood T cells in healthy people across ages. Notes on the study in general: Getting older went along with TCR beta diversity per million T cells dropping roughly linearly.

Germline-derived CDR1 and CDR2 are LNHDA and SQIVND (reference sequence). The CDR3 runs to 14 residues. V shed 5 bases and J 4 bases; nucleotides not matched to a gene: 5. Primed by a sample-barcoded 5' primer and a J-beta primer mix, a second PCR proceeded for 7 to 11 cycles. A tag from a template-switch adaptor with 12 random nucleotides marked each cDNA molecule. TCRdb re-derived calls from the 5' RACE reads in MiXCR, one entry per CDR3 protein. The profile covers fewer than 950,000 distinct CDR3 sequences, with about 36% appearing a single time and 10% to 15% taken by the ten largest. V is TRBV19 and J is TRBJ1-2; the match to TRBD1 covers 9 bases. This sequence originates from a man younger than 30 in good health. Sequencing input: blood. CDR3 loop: CASSPMDRGYGYTF. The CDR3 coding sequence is TGTGCCAGTAGTCCAATGGACAGGGGCTATGGCTACACCTTC.